This TCR beta chain was identified during a study of blood T cell repertoires in COVID-19. Looking at the study overall: Material from acute and convalescent COVID-19 was sourced from the United States, Italy and Spain. T cells, B-cell-depleted T cells, or PBMCs supplied cDNA or gDNA.

This CDR3 contains 14 residues. Looked up from germline, CDR1 is MGHDK and CDR2 is SYGVNS. V gave up 4 bases and J gave up 7 bases; unmatched junction bases: 4. The protocol was immunoSEQ multiplex PCR, while the TCRdb copy is restricted to in-frame clones and leaves out a portion. This sample has 250,000 to 300,000 clones, with roughly 90% found just once. Participants reported their clinical history, and cohort assignment relied on those reports. The sequence was obtained from a woman aged 35 to 49 with acute COVID-19. This chain links TRBV25-1 with TRBJ2-3; 11 positions match TRBD2. Sequencing was carried out using PBMCs or T cells enriched from blood (not recorded which). DNA of the CDR3: TGTGCCAGCAGTGTAGCGGGGGGGGTAAATACGCAGTATTTT. Encoded protein: CASSVAGGVNTQYF.